This T cell receptor (beta chain) was obtained from a study of blood T cell repertoires in COVID-19. Study in general: Whether acute or convalescent, the COVID-19 samples came from the United States, Italy and Spain. T cells, B-cell-depleted T cells, or PBMCs provided the cDNA or gDNA that served as material.

Authors' data handling: How many nucleated cells were present was estimated from reference gene primer amplification. Only in-frame clones appear in the TCRdb table, and some are missing; sequencing was by immunoSEQ multiplex PCR. The V and J calls and clone size are taken from that table; D and trimming were inferred from the DNA. The data show 90,000 to 100,000 clones, with 80% to 90% seen just once and roughly 25% held by the top ten. In germline, CDR1 is MNHNY, CDR2 SVGAGI (reference sequence). The CDR3 is made up of 19 amino acids. J lost 2 bases, V lost 5 bases, and 10 bases had no gene match. This receptor was taken from a man aged 55 to 70 with acute or convalescent COVID-19. This chain connects TRBV6-6 to TRBJ2-1; 15 bases match TRBD2. Sequenced: peripheral blood. CDR3 loop: CASSPRGLAGGRAYNEQFF. DNA for the CDR3: TGTGCCAGCAGTCCGAGGGGACTAGCGGGGGGTCGCGCCTACAATGAGCAGTTCTTC.